This paragraph reports one T cell receptor (beta chain). TCR beta CDR3 regions were amplified from RNA. The TCR CDR3 first-round RT-PCR relied on the HTBI primer set. From the multiplex PCR reads, TCRdb called clonotypes with MiXCR, one entry per CDR3 protein. The data hold 250,000 or so distinct CDR3 sequences, with around 15% observed a single time. These data are taken from a study of T cells in Graves' hyperthyroidism and ophthalmopathy. The study enrolled patients aged 18 to 65 with newly diagnosed hyperthyroidism of under 2 months' duration. The sequenced material came from blood. This clonotype originated in a woman between 50 and 59 years old with Graves' hyperthyroidism that later progressed to Graves' ophthalmopathy.

DNA of the CDR3: TGCAGTGCCGCGTGGCGGGAGACCCAGTACTTC. This translates into CSAAWRETQYF. The chain employs TRBV20-1 and TRBJ2-5; D is unclear. V shed 6 bases and J shed 5 bases, with 10 bases lying between them. CDR1 DFQATT and CDR2 SNEGSKA come from the germline V gene (reference sequence). The CDR3 is made up of 11 amino acids.